This T cell receptor beta chain is from a study of control samples from healthy donors and cancer patients. Some clones are missing from TCRdb's copy, which holds only in-frame ones; the method was immunoSEQ multiplex PCR. Of about 84,000 clones listed, roughly 82% were seen once; the top ten hold more than 9%. V lost 5 bases and J lost 10; bases outside the gene matches: 11. Germline V gene sequence: CDR1 KGHDR, CDR2 SFDVKD. The CDR3 totals 15 residues. This TCR was sampled from a man between 60 and 75 years old with head and neck cancer. What was sequenced was PBMCs. V gene TRBV24-1 combines with J gene TRBJ2-1; TRBD1 agrees at 9 bases. The CDR3 loop reads CATSAGTGRWDEQFF. DNA of the CDR3: TGTGCCACCAGTGCCGGGACAGGGCGATGGGACGAGCAGTTCTTC.